One and the same sample provided the 15 T cell receptor beta chains below, sequenced in a study of T-cell reconstitution after alpha-beta-depleted transplantation in children. These receptors lack a known antigen. A TCRbeta library incorporating unique molecular identifiers was prepared. Using its own MiXCR run on the PCR reads, TCRdb lists one record per CDR3 protein. The data contain about 300,000 distinct CDR3 sequences, almost 8% of them singletons. The study's findings and limits: T-cell counts and diversity were attributed mostly to newly produced T cells one year after transplant.

This sample comprised peripheral blood, obtained 360 days after TCRalphabeta/CD19-depleted stem cell transplant. The receptors originated from a female patient aged 2-10 years who had a stem cell transplant for Fanconi anemia, so the T cells may come from the graft donor.

This clonotype was detected ten times or more. This chain connects TRBV7-2 to TRBJ1-1, with unresolved D. Trimming cost V 0 bases and J 1 base, with 6 bases left between them. This CDR3 has 14 amino acids. Germline V gives CDR1 SGHTA, CDR2 FQGNSA. Here the CDR3 reads CASSLAVSNTEAFF. DNA for the CDR3: TGTGCCAGCAGCTTAGCCGTATCGAACACTGAAGCTTTCTTT.

Ten or more counts support this clonotype. This chain connects TRBV9 to TRBJ1-5; D not resolved. The CDR3 is 14 amino acids. Trimming left V 0 bases short and J 4 bases short, with 8 bases between. Per germline, CDR1 SGDLS and CDR2 YYNGEE. The CDR3 here is CASSVGGVNQPQHF. In nucleotides, the CDR3 is TGTGCCAGCAGCGTAGGAGGAGTAAATCAGCCCCAGCATTTT.

This clonotype turned up a few times. The chain combines TRBV20-1 with TRBJ2-5; TRBD1 matches at 8 bases. Germline V gives CDR1 DFQATT, CDR2 SNEGSKA (reference sequence). The CDR3 extends over 16 amino acids. Losses at the gene ends were 1 base for V and 3 bases for J; bases not matched to a gene: 10. The DNA of the CDR3 is TGCAGTGCTAGAGCGGACAGGGCGATGTTGGAAGAGACCCAGTACTTC. Encoded protein: CSARADRAMLEETQYF.

This clonotype came up many times. The chain combines TRBV7-6 with TRBJ2-3; 10 bases are a match to TRBD2. Germline lookup yields CDR1 SGHVS and CDR2 FNYEAQ. CDR3 size: 18 residues. Losses at the gene ends were 2 bases for V and 2 bases for J; bases not matched to a gene: 10. The CDR3 region is CASSLMAKAGGPTDTQYF. CDR3 DNA: TGTGCCAGCAGCTTAATGGCTAAAGCGGGGGGGCCCACAGATACGCAGTATTTT.

The V call is TRBV20-1, the J call TRBJ2-7, with D hard to call. The CDR3 is 13 residues long. V shed 3 bases and J shed 3 bases, with 12 bases lying between them. Germline V lookup: CDR1 DFQATT, CDR2 SNEGSKA (reference sequence). The CDR3 DNA sequence: TGCAGTGCTAGCACTGGGCAGGACTACGAGCAGTACTTC. The encoded protein is CSASTGQDYEQYF.

Many counts were recorded for this clonotype. The gene calls are TRBV5-6 and TRBJ2-5; TRBD2 matches 13 bases. The ends lost 4 bases at V and 6 bases at J; junction bases unmatched: 12. The CDR3 has 17 amino acids. Looked up from germline, CDR1 is SGHDT and CDR2 is YYEEEE. The CDR3 reads CASSLWRGLAGLQTQYF. The CDR3 bases are TGTGCCAGCAGCCTGTGGAGGGGACTAGCGGGGTTGCAGACCCAGTACTTC.

This clonotype was detected many times. V gene TRBV5-1 combines with J gene TRBJ1-1, with D uncertain. Germline V gene sequence: CDR1 SGHRS, CDR2 YFSETQ. With 0 bases removed from V and 4 bases from J, the gap between germline ends came to 19 bases. The CDR3 contains 17 residues. CDR3 DNA: TGCGCCAGCAGCTTGGCCCAGACATCCGGACGGGTCACTGAAGCTTTCTTT. Amino acid sequence: CASSLAQTSGRVTEAFF.

This clonotype was counted many times. This CDR3 reads CATSRDFAGNTGELFF. The DNA for the CDR3 is TGTGCCACCAGCAGAGATTTTGCGGGGAACACCGGGGAGCTGTTTTTT. The chain has TRBV15 and TRBJ2-2; D perhaps matches TRBD2 (5 bases). This CDR3 has 16 amino acids. Germline values: CDR1 LNHNV, CDR2 YYDKDF (reference sequence). Trimming pared 0 bases from V and 1 base from J, leaving 9 bases between.

This clonotype was detected only a few times. CDR3 DNA: TGCGCCAGCAGCTTGGAGGGACAGACCACTGAAGCTTTCTTT. Translated, it gives CASSLEGQTTEAFF. The V and J genes are TRBV5-1 and TRBJ1-1; 7 nucleotides agree with TRBD1. CDR1 and CDR2 from the germline V gene are SGHRS and YFSETQ. The CDR3 covers 14 residues. The ends lost 0 bases at V and 4 bases at J; junction bases unmatched: 3.

Comment on this clonotype: A much larger clone is a single base away; this may be a read error. V and J are TRBV20-1 and TRBJ2-1; D unclear. The CDR3 loop spans 16 amino acids. Germline assignment: CDR1 DFQATT and CDR2 SNEGSKA (reference sequence). The CDR3 coding sequence is TGCTGTGCTAGAGACAACGGGCTAGTTCCCTACAATGAGCAGTTCTTC. Translation gives CCARDNGLVPYNEQFF.

This clonotype came up many times. The chain is built from TRBV24-1 and TRBJ2-1; 15 bases line up with TRBD2. Germline V gene data show CDR1 as KGHDR and CDR2 as SFDVKD. V dropped 3 bases and J dropped 6; count of bases not matched to a gene: 2. This CDR3 is 16 amino acids long. The CDR3 bases are TGTGCCACCAGTGATGGGACTAGCGGGGGGTTCAATGAGCAGTTCTTC. Its translation is CATSDGTSGGFNEQFF.

This clonotype was seen ten or more times. This sequence joins TRBV12-3 or TRBV12-4 and TRBJ1-5, with D possibly TRBD1 on 6 matching bases. Trimming took off 3 bases at V and 0 bases at J, with 12 bases between the two ends. The CDR3 has 16 amino acids. CDR3 bases: TGTGCCAGCAGTTTTTGGGGGGCCCATAGCAATCAGCCCCAGCATTTT. It yields the protein CASSFWGAHSNQPQHF.

This clonotype came up many times. The V call is TRBV10-3, the J call TRBJ2-1, with 8 bases aligning to TRBD2. The CDR3 totals 14 residues. Germline-derived CDR1 and CDR2 are ENHRY and SYGVKD. V lost 6 bases to trimming and J lost 6 bases; unmatched junction nucleotides: 7. CDR3 protein: CAIRGSGSTNEQFF. DNA of the CDR3: TGTGCCATCAGGGGCAGCGGGAGTACCAATGAGCAGTTCTTC.

This clonotype has ten or more counts. The V and J genes are TRBV10-3 and TRBJ2-2; D is possibly TRBD2 (6 bases). Per germline, CDR1 ENHRY and CDR2 SYGVKD. The CDR3 length is 16 residues. V gave up 0 bases and J gave up 4 bases, with 12 bases separating them. The CDR3 region is CAISESRGLVTGELFF. The CDR3 nucleotides are TGTGCCATCAGTGAGTCGCGGGGCTTAGTCACCGGGGAGCTGTTTTTT.

This clonotype showed up just a few times. The chain joins TRBV24-1 to TRBJ2-5, with TRBD2 as a possible D gene (6 bases). CDR1 is KGHDR and CDR2 is SFDVKD in the germline V gene. V was shortened by 9 bases and J by 1 base, with 14 bases between the two germline ends. The CDR3 has 14 amino acids. DNA for the CDR3: TGTGCCACCGGGGTTGCGGGAATCCAAGAGACCCAGTACTTC. Translating it yields CATGVAGIQETQYF.